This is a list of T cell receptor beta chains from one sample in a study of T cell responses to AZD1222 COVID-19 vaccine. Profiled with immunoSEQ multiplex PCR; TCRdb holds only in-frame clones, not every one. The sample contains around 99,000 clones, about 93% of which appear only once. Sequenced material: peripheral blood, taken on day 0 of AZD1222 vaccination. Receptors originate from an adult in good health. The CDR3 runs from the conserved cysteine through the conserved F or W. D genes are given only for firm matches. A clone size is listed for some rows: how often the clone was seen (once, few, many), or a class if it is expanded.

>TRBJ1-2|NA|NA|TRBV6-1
TGTGCCAGCAGTGACCCTGTGGCAGGCTATGGCTACACCTTC
CASSDPVAGYGYTF
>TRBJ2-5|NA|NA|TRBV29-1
NA
CSVVGAGALEYF
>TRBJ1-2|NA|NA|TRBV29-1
TGCAGCGTTGGTGTGGTAGGCTACACCTTC
CSVGVVGYTF
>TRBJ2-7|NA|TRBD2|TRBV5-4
TGTGCCAGCAGCACGGGGGGTCAATACGAGCAGTACTTC
CASSTGGQYEQYF
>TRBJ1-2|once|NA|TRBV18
TGTGCCAGCTCACCCCCCAGGGCCCGGTGCACCTTC
CASSPPRARCTF
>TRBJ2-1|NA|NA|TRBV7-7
TGTGCCAGCAGCTTAGCGGGGGCCTACAATGAGCAGTTCTTC
CASSLAGAYNEQFF
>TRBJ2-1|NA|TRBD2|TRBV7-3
TGTGCCAGCAGCTCCTCCCCTGTGACTAGCGGGAACAATGAGCAGTTCTTC
CASSSSPVTSGNNEQFF
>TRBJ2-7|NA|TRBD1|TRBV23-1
TGCGCCAGCAGTCAATCTTTTCGGACAGGGCACTACGAGCAGTACTTC
CASSQSFRTGHYEQYF
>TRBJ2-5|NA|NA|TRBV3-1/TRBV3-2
TGTGCCAGCAGCCAAGATTTGGTTTTGGAGACCCAGTACTTC
CASSQDLVLETQYF
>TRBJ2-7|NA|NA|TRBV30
TGTGCCTGGAGTGCCGGCACAGGGATTTCCGAGCAGTACTTC
CAWSAGTGISEQYF
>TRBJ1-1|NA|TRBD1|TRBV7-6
TGTGCCAGCAGCTTAGGGACAGGGGGCTTCGGCACTGAAGCTTTCTTT
CASSLGTGGFGTEAFF
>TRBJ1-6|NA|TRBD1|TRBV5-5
TGTGCCAGCAGCTGGGGGACAGGAGATAATTCACCCCTCCACTTT
CASSWGTGDNSPLHF
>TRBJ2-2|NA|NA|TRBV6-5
TGTGCCAGCAGTTACTGGACTCAAAACACCGGGGAGCTGTTTTTT
CASSYWTQNTGELFF
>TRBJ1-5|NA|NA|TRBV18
TGTGCCAGCTCACCGGACAGTAGCAATCAGCCCCAGCATTTT
CASSPDSSNQPQHF
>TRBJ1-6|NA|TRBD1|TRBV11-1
TGTGCCAGCAGCTTAGCGGCAGGGGGCACTTCACCCCTCCACTTT
CASSLAAGGTSPLHF
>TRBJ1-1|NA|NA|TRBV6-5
TGTGCCAGCCACGGGGTAGGGGCGAACACTGAAGCTTTCTTT
CASHGVGANTEAFF
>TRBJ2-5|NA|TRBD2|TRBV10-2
TGCGCCAGCAGCCCAGCGGGGGGGCGGGAGACCCAGTACTTC
CASSPAGGRETQYF
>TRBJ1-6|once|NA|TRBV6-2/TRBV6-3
TGTGCCAGCAGTCGAGGGTCACCCCTCCACTTT
CASSRGSPLHF
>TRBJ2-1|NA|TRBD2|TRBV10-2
TGCGCCAGCAGGCATCTAGCGGCCTTCTACAATGAGCAGTTCTTC
CASRHLAAFYNEQFF
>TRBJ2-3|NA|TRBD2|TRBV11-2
TGTGCCAGCAGCTCCCAGACTAGCGTGCAGTATTTT
CASSSQTSVQYF
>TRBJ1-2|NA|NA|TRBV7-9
TGTGCCAGCTCGCGAACAACCAATCCGGGTGGAGGCTATGGCTACACCTTC
CASSRTTNPGGGYGYTF
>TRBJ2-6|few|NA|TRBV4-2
TGTGCCAGCAGCCAAGGCGGGGAGGGGGACTCTGGGGCCAACGTCCTGACTTTC
CASSQGGEGDSGANVLTF
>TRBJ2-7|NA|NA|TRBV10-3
TGTGCCATCAGTGACCCCACAGTAGCCTACGAGCAGTACTTC
CAISDPTVAYEQYF
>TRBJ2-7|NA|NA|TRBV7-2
TGTGCCAGCAGCTTAGAGCAGGGGAGGGAGTCCTACGAGCAGTACTTC
CASSLEQGRESYEQYF
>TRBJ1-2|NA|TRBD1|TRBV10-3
TGTGCCATCAGCCCGGCGGGACAGGTCTATGGCTACACCTTC
CAISPAGQVYGYTF
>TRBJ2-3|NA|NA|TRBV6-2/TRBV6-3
TGTGCCAGCAGCCCATACGTGGCAGGGCGCACAGATACGCAGTATTTT
CASSPYVAGRTDTQYF
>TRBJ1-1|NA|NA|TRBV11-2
TGTGCCAGCAGCTTAGTCGTCACCCTGAACACTGAAGCTTTCTTT
CASSLVVTLNTEAFF
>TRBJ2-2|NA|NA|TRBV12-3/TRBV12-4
TGTGCCAGCAGAAACAATGGGGCCGGGGAGCTGTTTTTT
CASRNNGAGELFF
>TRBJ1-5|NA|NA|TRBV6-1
TGTGCCAGCAGTGAACTAGGGGGGTATAGCAATCAGCCCCAGCATTTT
CASSELGGYSNQPQHF
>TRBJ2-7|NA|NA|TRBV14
TGTGCCAGCAGCCAAGACCACCGACCTGACGAGCAGTACTTC
CASSQDHRPDEQYF
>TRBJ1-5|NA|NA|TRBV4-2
TGTGCCAGCAGCCATCAGGGCAATCAGCCCCAGCATTTT
CASSHQGNQPQHF